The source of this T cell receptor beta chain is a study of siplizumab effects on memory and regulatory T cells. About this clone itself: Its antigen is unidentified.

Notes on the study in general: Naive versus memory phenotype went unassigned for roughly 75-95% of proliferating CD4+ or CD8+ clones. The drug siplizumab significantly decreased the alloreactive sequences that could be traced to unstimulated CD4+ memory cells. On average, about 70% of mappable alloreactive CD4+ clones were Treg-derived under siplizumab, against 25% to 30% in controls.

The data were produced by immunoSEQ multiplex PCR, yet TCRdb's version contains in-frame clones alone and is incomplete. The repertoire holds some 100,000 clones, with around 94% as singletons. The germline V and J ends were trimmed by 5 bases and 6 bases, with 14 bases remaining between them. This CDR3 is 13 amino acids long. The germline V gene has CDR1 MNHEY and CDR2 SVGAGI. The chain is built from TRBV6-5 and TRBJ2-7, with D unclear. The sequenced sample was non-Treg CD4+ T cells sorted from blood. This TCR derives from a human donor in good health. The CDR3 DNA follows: TGTGCCAGCAGTGAAGGTGGGGTTAGCGAGCAGTACTTC. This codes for CASSEGGVSEQYF.